One TCR beta chain is described in this entry. Antigen specificity is unknown. The data derive from a study of OX40 agonist ivuxolimab in advanced cancers. On the study more broadly: Six ivuxolimab dose levels, 0.01 to 10 mg/kg, were given intravenously every 2 weeks. General study points: More expanded clones were seen, on average, in CD8+ T cells than in CD4+. Among patients with partial responses at 0.1-3.0 mg/kg, clonal expansion was among the lowest.

The CDR3 contains 13 residues. Germline lookup yields CDR1 SGHTA and CDR2 FQGNSA. Between the trimmed V and J ends, which lost 3 bases and 5 bases, there was a span of 10 bases. Libraries were prepared by immunoSEQ multiplex PCR; TCRdb keeps only in-frame clonotypes and omits some of them. The sample yields around 86,000 clones, just over 90% seen once. With baseline, cycle 4 day 1, and cycle 7 day 1 as timepoints, blood was sampled. The source of this sequence is an adult with an advanced solid tumor such as melanoma, head and neck, liver or kidney cancer. This specimen was CD4+ or CD8+ T cells sorted from blood, taken in a trial of the OX40 agonist ivuxolimab. The chain links TRBV7-2 to TRBJ1-2; D is ambiguous. Here the CDR3 reads CASSFWAFYGYTF. The CDR3 coding sequence is TGTGCCAGCAGCTTCTGGGCATTTTATGGCTACACCTTC.